This is a list of T cell receptor beta chains from one sample in a study of CD8 T cells in ankylosing spondylitis. TCRdb recomputed calls from the 5' RACE reads with MiXCR, one row per CDR3 protein. The sample records around 480,000 distinct CDR3 sequences, about 15% being singletons. Sequenced input: blood, either unsorted or a sorted T cell fraction (not recorded which). The receptor set was obtained from a male donor with ankylosing spondylitis. The CDR3 runs from the conserved cysteine through the conserved F or W. A D gene is named only where the DNA matches it firmly. Size tells how often a clone was seen (once, few, many) or the class of an expanded clone, and some rows leave it out.

d_call j_call v_call clone_size cdr3_nt cdr3_aa
NA TRBJ1-1 TRBV14 few TGTGCCAGCAGCCTTATTGACAGATACACTGAAGCTTTCTTT CASSLIDRYTEAFF
TRBD1 TRBJ2-7 TRBV4-1 few TGCGCCAGCAGCTCGCCCGAACGGGACAGGGTCGGAGAGCAGTACTTC CASSSPERDRVGEQYF
TRBD2 TRBJ2-3 TRBV29-1 many TGCAGCGCGTCAGAGCGGGGGGGAACAGATACGCAGTATTTT CSASERGGTDTQYF
NA TRBJ2-3 TRBV12-3/TRBV12-4 many TGTGCCAGCAGTTTAGGGCCAACCACAGATACGCAGTATTTT CASSLGPTTDTQYF
TRBD1 TRBJ2-7 TRBV20-1 NA TGCAGTGTTCGCGTCGGACAGGTGCCCTACGAGCAGTACTTC CSVRVGQVPYEQYF
TRBD1 TRBJ1-2 TRBV28 NA TGTGCCAGCGGCACAGGGGGGACCTATGGCTACACCTTC CASGTGGTYGYTF
NA TRBJ2-4 TRBV10-1 NA TGCGCCAGCAGTGAGGGGGGCGGGAAAAACATTCAGTACTTC CASSEGGGKNIQYF
NA TRBJ2-1 TRBV24-1 few TGTGCCACCAGTGATCCTTCGACTAGTACGAGCTCCTACAATGAGCAGTTCTTC CATSDPSTSTSSYNEQFF
TRBD1 TRBJ2-5 TRBV18 NA TGTGCCAGCTCACTGGGGACAGGTCACCAAGAGACCCAGTACTTC CASSLGTGHQETQYF
NA TRBJ1-2 TRBV12-3/TRBV12-4 many TGTGCCAGCAGTTTAGCAGGGACGCGGGTGGCTAACTATGGCTACACCTTC CASSLAGTRVANYGYTF
NA TRBJ2-5 TRBV2 NA TGTGCCAGCAGCCCGCGGGCCTACGGACAGCAAGAGACCCAGTACTTC CASSPRAYGQQETQYF
TRBD1 TRBJ2-1 TRBV6-1 few TGTGCCAGCAGTGACGGGACAGCTAAGAGCTCCTACAATGAGCAGTTCTTC CASSDGTAKSSYNEQFF
NA TRBJ2-1 TRBV7-2 NA TGTGCCAGCAGCTCGCCAGGGGGGCTACGCAATGAGCAGTTCTTC CASSSPGGLRNEQFF
TRBD2 TRBJ2-7 TRBV7-2 few TGTGCCAGCAGCTTAAGTTCGAGGACTAGCGGTACCTACGAGCAGTACTTC CASSLSSRTSGTYEQYF
TRBD2 TRBJ2-7 TRBV5-5 NA TGTGCCAGCAGGTCGACTAGCGGGGCCCTTTACGAGCAGTACTTC CASRSTSGALYEQYF
TRBD1 TRBJ1-5 TRBV20-1 few TGCAGTGCTAGGACAGGGGGCGGGCGCAATCAGCCCCAGCATTTT CSARTGGGRNQPQHF
TRBD2 TRBJ2-7 TRBV7-8 NA TGTGCCAGCAGCTCCTGGACTAGTTTGGACGAGCAGTACTTC CASSSWTSLDEQYF